These 31 T cell receptor beta chains came from one sample sequenced in a study of cytomegalovirus exposure and HLA in healthy donors. PCR involved 60 Vbeta and 13 Jbeta primers. Clones were read by immunoSEQ multiplex PCR, and TCRdb kept only the in-frame ones, dropping some. The sample carries some 100,000 clones, about 70% recorded once. Sequencing was carried out using PBMCs. Receptors originate from a woman between 18 and 30 years old in good health and CMV-seropositive.

The rearrangement joins TRBV20-1 to TRBJ2-5; D gene uncertain. Germline loops: CDR1 DFQATT, CDR2 SNEGSKA (reference sequence). The CDR3 runs 8 residues. CDR3 coding DNA: TGCAGCGCTTCCCGGCAGTACTTC. It translates to CSASRQYF.

The CDR3 reads CASSLGGTEETQYF. In DNA, the CDR3 is TGTGCCAGCAGCTTAGGGGGGACAGAAGAGACCCAGTACTTC. The chain combines TRBV13 with TRBJ2-5; TRBD1 aligns across 7 bases. CDR1 and CDR2 (germline): PRHDT, FYEKMQ (reference sequence). The V segment lost 0 bases and the J segment 3 bases; nucleotides outside the gene matches: 1. The CDR3 consists of 14 residues.

This chain joins TRBV15 and TRBJ2-7; D might be TRBD2 (6 bases). Germline lookup yields CDR1 LNHNV and CDR2 YYDKDF (reference sequence). Trimming took 1 base from V and 2 from J, leaving 18 bases between them. There are 17 residues in the CDR3. DNA of the CDR3: TGTGCCACCAGCAGAGTGGGGGTTGGGGACTTTGCCTACGAGCAGTACTTC. Protein: CATSRVGVGDFAYEQYF.

This sequence joins TRBV5-1 and TRBJ2-7; D is possibly TRBD1 (5 bases). This CDR3 contains 15 residues. Looked up from germline, CDR1 is SGHRS and CDR2 is YFSETQ. Trimming left V 0 bases short and J 2 bases short, with 12 bases between. CDR3 sequence reads: CASSLASDRPYEQYF. Here the CDR3 DNA reads TGCGCCAGCAGCTTGGCCAGCGACAGACCCTACGAGCAGTACTTC.

J is TRBJ2-2 and V is TRBV6-1, with D unresolved. The CDR3 loop spans 11 amino acids. Trimming left V 6 bases short and J 5 bases short, with 4 bases between. CDR1 and CDR2 from the germline V gene are MNHNS and SASEGT. In DNA, the CDR3 is TGTGCCAGCAGGTCAACCGGGGAGCTGTTTTTT. This encodes CASRSTGELFF.

This rearrangement joins TRBV30 to TRBJ1-3; the D is unclear. The germline gives CDR1 GTSNPN, CDR2 SVGIG (reference sequence). Trimming cost V 4 bases and J 2 bases, with 12 bases left between them. This CDR3 contains 14 residues. The CDR3 DNA sequence: TGTGCCTGGACGGCCCGGGGTACTGGAAACACCATATATTTT. Its translation is CAWTARGTGNTIYF.

This chain joins TRBV18 and TRBJ2-7; D is perhaps TRBD1 (6 bases). The CDR3 consists of 14 residues. Germline loops: CDR1 KGHSH, CDR2 LQKENI. V gave up 0 bases and J gave up 2 bases, with 8 bases separating them. The CDR3 sequence is CASSPPGQTYEQYF. Here the CDR3 DNA reads TGTGCCAGCTCACCACCAGGACAGACCTACGAGCAGTACTTC.

This clone was seen more than once but under ten times. The chain couples TRBV28 to TRBJ1-4, with D unclear. CDR3 length: 13 amino acids. Per the germline V gene, CDR1 is MDHEN and CDR2 is SYDVKM. V was shortened by 5 bases and J by 8 bases, with 12 bases between the two germline ends. The CDR3: CASSNELGEKLFF. CDR3 nucleotides: TGTGCCAGCAGTAACGAACTAGGGGAAAAACTGTTTTTT.

This clone was seen at least ten times. The chain recombines TRBV7-9 with TRBJ2-1; TRBD2 matches at 9 bases. V shed 4 bases, J shed 7 bases, and the junction held 8 bases outside the gene matches. This CDR3 is built from 15 residues. The germline gives CDR1 SEHNR, CDR2 FQNEAQ (reference sequence). The CDR3 protein is CASSSPGLAWNEQFF. Written as DNA, the CDR3 is TGTGCCAGCAGCTCCCCGGGACTAGCTTGGAATGAGCAGTTCTTC.

This clone was counted a few times. Its ends do not fully match the called genes, so a read error is possible. The chain employs TRBV5-1 and TRBJ2-7, with TRBD1 matching 12 bases. Germline V gene data show CDR1 as SGHRS and CDR2 as YFSETQ. The CDR3 is 12 residues long. The CDR3 loop is CASSGTGGPWDF. The CDR3 nucleotides are TGCGCCAGCAGCGGGACAGGGGGCCCATGGGACTTC.

The gene calls are TRBV7-9 and TRBJ2-7; 8 positions agree with TRBD2. CDR1 SEHNR and CDR2 FQNEAQ come from the germline V gene (reference sequence). The CDR3 consists of 14 residues. The ends lost 5 bases at V and 7 bases at J; junction bases unmatched: 10. The CDR3 DNA sequence: TGTGCCAGCAGCCCCCCCGGGGGGGCTGGTGAGCAGTACTTC. Its protein product is CASSPPGGAGEQYF.

The J gene is TRBJ1-2, the V gene TRBV6-5, with D perhaps TRBD1 (5 bases). The CDR3 is made up of 14 amino acids. The V end lost 2 bases, the J end lost 4 bases, and 11 bases lay between the germline ends. Germline CDR1 is MNHEY and CDR2 is SVGAGI. This CDR3 is CASSYGANLYGYTF. CDR3 sequence (DNA): TGTGCCAGCAGTTACGGGGCAAACCTCTATGGCTACACCTTC.

The sample holds a few counts of this clone. The rearrangement links TRBV7-9 to TRBJ2-3; 10 positions agree with TRBD2. After removal of 1 base from V and 9 bases from J, the junction contained 10 bases not matched to a gene. Germline loops: CDR1 SEHNR, CDR2 FQNEAQ (reference sequence). The CDR3 consists of 16 residues. As DNA, the CDR3 is TGTGCCAGCAGCTTAGTCGGGCTAGCGGGAGACACCACGCAGTATTTT. This codes for CASSLVGLAGDTTQYF.

The J gene is TRBJ1-3, the V gene TRBV5-6; TRBD1 might be the D (6 bases). V shed 2 bases and J shed 0 bases, with 12 bases lying between them. The CDR3 sequence is 16 residues long. Looked up from germline, CDR1 is SGHDT and CDR2 is YYEEEE. CDR3 in amino acids: CASSFRGASSGNTIYF. Written as DNA, the CDR3 is TGTGCCAGCAGCTTCCGGGGGGCGAGCTCTGGAAACACCATATATTTT.

The rearrangement joins TRBV7-2 to TRBJ2-3; D perhaps matches TRBD2 (6 bases). Trimming removed 5 bases from V and 2 bases from J, with 20 bases in between. The CDR3 covers 17 residues. From germline, CDR1 is SGHTA and CDR2 FQGNSA. CDR3 nucleotides: TGTGCCAGCAGCCCTCGAGCGGCGGGGTCTAACACAGATACGCAGTATTTT. This gives the protein CASSPRAAGSNTDTQYF.

This chain connects TRBV7-8 to TRBJ2-7, with TRBD2 matching over 7 bases. Per germline, CDR1 SGHVS and CDR2 FQNEAQ. This CDR3 has 13 residues. The trim removed 5 bases at V and 3 bases at J, leaving 4 bases unmatched. The CDR3 DNA sequence: TGTGCCAGCAGCGTTCCGGGAGGCTACGAGCAGTACTTC. It yields the protein CASSVPGGYEQYF.

The chain couples TRBV6-4 to TRBJ2-3; 8 positions match TRBD1. Trimming cost V 0 bases and J 4 bases; bases outside gene matches: 6. The CDR3 contains 16 residues. Germline CDR1 MRHNA, CDR2 SNTAGT. In DNA form, the CDR3 reads TGTGCCAGCAGTGACTCCGGGCCAGGGGGCGCAGATACGCAGTATTTT. Translating it yields CASSDSGPGGADTQYF.

The rearrangement uses TRBV11-3 and TRBJ2-1; the D is unclear. V was shortened by 0 bases and J by 7 bases, with 10 bases between the two germline ends. Germline V gene data show CDR1 as SGHNT and CDR2 as YENEEA. This CDR3 spans 14 amino acids. The CDR3 region is CASSLDPSLNEQFF. CDR3 DNA: TGTGCCAGCAGCTTAGATCCGTCTCTGAATGAGCAGTTCTTC. Combining the CDR3 with reference TRBV11-3 and TRBJ2-1 gives the whole variable domain EAGVVQSPRYKIIEKKQPVAFWCNPISGHNTLYWYLQNLGQGPELLIRYENEEAVDDSQLPKDRFSAERLKGVDSTLKIQPAELGDSAVYLCASSLDPSLNEQFFGPGTRLTVL.

The chain is built from TRBV5-8 and TRBJ2-7, with 10 bases aligning to TRBD2. The CDR3 is made up of 14 amino acids. Germline V CDR1 and CDR2: SGHTS, YDEGEE. V was clipped by 4 bases and J by 3 bases; unmatched bases: 4. The CDR3: CASSPLAGYYEQYF. In DNA form, the CDR3 reads TGTGCCAGCAGCCCACTAGCGGGATACTACGAGCAGTACTTC.

The chain couples TRBV5-4 to TRBJ1-4; 9 bases are shared with TRBD1. The germline V gene has CDR1 SGHNT and CDR2 YYREEE (reference sequence). V shed 4 bases and J 8 bases; nucleotides not matched to a gene: 9. The CDR3 is made up of 15 amino acids. The CDR3 nucleotides read TGTGCCAGCAGCCCGGGGGGACAGGGACAGGAAAAACTGTTTTTT. This codes for CASSPGGQGQEKLFF.

This chain connects TRBV5-6 to TRBJ2-7; TRBD2 matches 10 bases. This CDR3 is 17 amino acids long. Germline V gives CDR1 SGHDT, CDR2 YYEEEE. Germline trimming cut 1 base from V and 7 bases from J; bases unmatched to any gene: 14. The CDR3 here is CASSLLRTSGVGWEQYF. CDR3 DNA: TGTGCCAGCAGCTTGCTCCGGACTAGCGGAGTTGGTTGGGAGCAGTACTTC.

V is TRBV9 and J is TRBJ2-1; no clear D gene. The V end was cut by 3 bases, the J end by 0 bases, with 7 bases between. This CDR3 region has 14 residues. Germline-derived CDR1 and CDR2 are SGDLS and YYNGEE. The CDR3 loop reads CASSGGYSYNEQFF. In DNA form, the CDR3 reads TGTGCCAGCAGCGGAGGATACTCCTACAATGAGCAGTTCTTC.

The chain carries TRBV30 and TRBJ1-2, with 9 positions matching TRBD1. Germline CDR1 GTSNPN, CDR2 SVGIG (reference sequence). The CDR3 totals 13 residues. V was pared by 3 bases and J by 1 base, with 0 bases of the junction left unmatched. CDR3 region: CAWRDRGNYGYTF. The CDR3, as DNA: TGTGCCTGGAGGGACAGGGGTAACTATGGCTACACCTTC. Full variable domain (outside the CDR3, taken from reference TRBV30 and TRBJ1-2): SQTIHQWPATLVQPVGSPLSLECTVEGTSNPNLYWYRQAAGRGLQLLFYSVGIGQISSEVPQNLSASRPQDRQFILSSKKLLLSDSGFYLCAWRDRGNYGYTFGSGTRLTVV.

The V call is TRBV5-1, the J call TRBJ2-4, with D perhaps TRBD1 (5 bases). Germline assignment: CDR1 SGHRS and CDR2 YFSETQ. There are 14 residues in the CDR3. V dropped 0 bases and J dropped 2 bases, with 6 bases sitting between them. This CDR3 is CASSLDRSKNIQYF. In nucleotides, the CDR3 is TGCGCCAGCAGCTTGGACAGGTCCAAAAACATTCAGTACTTC.

For this clone: The junction differs from germline at one of its ends, possibly a read error. V and J are TRBV7-7 and TRBJ2-2; TRBD2 matches at 10 bases. Germline loops: CDR1 SSHAT, CDR2 FNYEAQ (reference sequence). The CDR3 spans 15 residues. The CDR3: CASSVGLASTGELFF. The CDR3 DNA sequence: TGTGCTAGCAGCGTGGGACTAGCGAGCACCGGGGAGCTGTTTTTT.

The V gene is TRBV10-3, the J gene TRBJ2-1, with TRBD2 matching over 13 bases. The junction had 5 bases not matched to a gene; V was cut back by 8 bases and J by 4 bases. The CDR3 has 15 residues. Germline-derived CDR1 and CDR2 are ENHRY and SYGVKD. In DNA, the CDR3 is TGTGCCATCGCTCCGGGACTAGCGGGGTACAATGAGCAGTTCTTC. The encoded protein is CAIAPGLAGYNEQFF.

V usage is TRBV7-9 and J usage is TRBJ2-5, with D unclear. Germline V gene sequence: CDR1 SEHNR, CDR2 FQNEAQ (reference sequence). There are 12 residues in the CDR3. V lost 3 bases to trimming and J lost 8 bases, with 10 bases between them. CDR3 in amino acids: CASSLGVITQYF. The CDR3 bases are TGTGCCAGCAGCTTGGGCGTGATTACCCAGTACTTC. Full variable domain (missing parts from reference TRBV7-9 and TRBJ2-5): DTGVSQNPRHKITKRGQNVTFRCDPISEHNRLYWYRQTLGQGPEFLTYFQNEAQLEKSRLLSDRFSAERPKGSFSTLEIQRTEQGDSAMYLCASSLGVITQYFGPGTRLLVL.

This clone was seen more than once but under ten times. The chain combines TRBV7-9 with TRBJ2-1; D might be TRBD1 (6 bases). Trimming cost V 11 bases and J 7 bases, with 15 bases left between them. Germline V gene lookup returns CDR1 SEHNR and CDR2 FQNEAQ (reference sequence). The CDR3 sequence is 12 residues long. This CDR3 reads CAWGPGWNEQFF. The CDR3 DNA reads TGTGCCTGGGGGCCAGGGTGGAATGAGCAGTTCTTC.

This clone has a handful of counts. This chain uses TRBV7-3 with TRBJ2-6; D is possibly TRBD2 (6 bases). Germline loops: CDR1 SGHTA, CDR2 FQGTGA. V gave up 2 bases and J gave up 0 bases, with 17 bases separating them. There are 19 residues in the CDR3. The CDR3 protein is CASSLSPSGLLSGANVLTF. The CDR3 bases are TGTGCCAGCAGCTTATCGCCAAGCGGGCTCCTCTCTGGGGCCAACGTCCTGACTTTC.

V usage is TRBV7-2 and J usage is TRBJ2-7, with 12 bases aligning to TRBD2. V was pared by 5 bases and J by 4 bases, with 9 bases of the junction left unmatched. The germline V gene has CDR1 SGHTA and CDR2 FQGNSA. This CDR3 is 16 amino acids long. The CDR3 loop reads CASSAQRTSGNYEQYF. The CDR3, as DNA: TGTGCCAGCAGCGCCCAACGGACTAGCGGGAATTACGAGCAGTACTTC.

The DNA of the CDR3 is TGTGCCAGCAGCAAAGTTTCTAGCGGGACCTACAATGAGCAGTTCTTC. Encoded protein: CASSKVSSGTYNEQFF. The V gene is TRBV21-1, the J gene TRBJ2-1; TRBD2, the D gene given by the table, was not confirmed from the DNA. TRBV21-1 is listed as a pseudogene. CDR3 length: 16 residues.